The 14 T cell receptor beta chains given below trace back to one sample, sequenced in a study of blood T cell repertoires in COVID-19. Generated by immunoSEQ multiplex PCR, the TCRdb table keeps only in-frame clones and is missing some. The sample contains 270,000 or so clones, 75% to 90% of which appear only once. The specimen was PBMCs or T cells enriched from blood (not recorded which). The receptors were sampled from a woman aged 25 to 39 with acute COVID-19.

This chain links TRBV7-6 with TRBJ2-7; unclear D gene. V lost 3 bases and J 3 bases, leaving 9 bases between the germline ends. Germline V lookup: CDR1 SGHVS, CDR2 FNYEAQ. The CDR3 contains 13 residues. In DNA form, the CDR3 reads TGTGCCAGCAGCTTCGGTCAAAACTACGAGCAGTACTTC. As protein: CASSFGQNYEQYF.

The J gene is TRBJ2-7, the V gene TRBV4-1, with D perhaps TRBD2 (5 bases). Germline lookup yields CDR1 MGHRA and CDR2 YSYEKL. This CDR3 contains 13 residues. V was cut by 4 bases and J by 7 bases, with 14 bases left in between. The CDR3 DNA is TGCGCCAGCAGCCCCTCCCCCGGGGTTGAGCAGTACTTC. The encoded protein is CASSPSPGVEQYF.

This chain connects TRBV28 to TRBJ1-2; 9 bases line up with TRBD1. V gave up 3 bases and J gave up 2 bases; unmatched junction bases: 13. CDR3 size: 18 residues. Looked up from germline, CDR1 is MDHEN and CDR2 is SYDVKM. The CDR3 DNA follows: TGTGCCAGCAGTTTGGTTCTTTACGGACAGGGGACAAACTATGGCTACACCTTC. Its protein is CASSLVLYGQGTNYGYTF.

The chain employs TRBV18 and TRBJ2-7; 7 nucleotides align to TRBD1. Germline V gives CDR1 KGHSH, CDR2 LQKENI. V shed 6 bases and J 6 bases; nucleotides not matched to a gene: 14. The CDR3 totals 15 residues. CDR3 nucleotides: TGTGCCAGCTCCAACAACGAGGGGGCTATACTCGAGCAGTACTTC. Translated: CASSNNEGAILEQYF.

The chain has TRBV5-5 and TRBJ2-3; D is unclear. Germline V gene sequence: CDR1 SGHKS, CDR2 YYEKEE (reference sequence). The CDR3 has 17 amino acids. V lost 2 bases and J lost 0, with 16 bases in between. CDR3 sequence reads: CASSLPREARSTDTQYF. Written as DNA, the CDR3 is TGTGCCAGCAGCTTACCACGCGAGGCCCGTAGCACAGATACGCAGTATTTT.

This clone was counted only a few times. The V call is TRBV5-5, the J call TRBJ1-3; TRBD1 matches at 7 bases. V trimming: 4 bases; J trimming: 0 bases; junction bases outside the gene matches: 4. This CDR3 region has 15 residues. Germline CDR1 is SGHKS and CDR2 is YYEKEE (reference sequence). The CDR3 reads CASSRTGVSGNTIYF. For the CDR3, the DNA is TGTGCCAGCAGCAGGACAGGCGTCTCTGGAAACACCATATATTTT. The variable domain in full, with the rest retrieved from reference TRBV5-5 and TRBJ1-3, is DAGVTQSPTHLIKTRGQQVTLRCSPISGHKSVSWYQQVLGQGPQFIFQYYEKEERGRGNFPDRFSARQFPNYSSELNVNALLLGDSALYLCASSRTGVSGNTIYFGEGSWLTVV.

This chain's CDR3 is CASSLQGGYEQYF. As DNA, the CDR3 is TGTGCCAGCAGTTTACAGGGAGGCTACGAGCAGTACTTC. This chain links TRBV27 with TRBJ2-7, with D perhaps TRBD2 (6 bases). The V end lost 2 bases, the J end lost 3 bases, and 8 bases lay between the germline ends. Germline CDR1 is MNHEY and CDR2 is SMNVEV (reference sequence). This CDR3 is built from 13 residues.

This clone was observed a single time. CDR3 protein: CTSRHFNTRSHYEQYF. In DNA form, the CDR3 reads TGCACCAGCAGACACTTTAATACTAGAAGCCACTACGAGCAGTACTTC. J is TRBJ2-7 and V is TRBV1; TRBD2, the D gene given by the table, was not confirmed from the DNA. TRBV1 is noted as a pseudogene. The CDR3 sequence is 16 residues long.

V usage is TRBV18 and J usage is TRBJ1-1; D might be TRBD1 (5 bases). V was clipped by 3 bases and J by 5 bases, with 13 bases between them. This CDR3 contains 14 residues. The V gene's germline CDR1 is KGHSH and CDR2 LQKENI. CDR3 sequence (DNA): TGTGCCAGCTCACCTGAGGAGGGGACGACTGAAGCTTTCTTT. This encodes CASSPEEGTTEAFF.

V and J are TRBV7-3 and TRBJ2-3, with TRBD2 identical over 9 bases. Trimming took 4 bases from V and 3 from J; bases not matched to a gene: 8. Germline loops: CDR1 SGHTA, CDR2 FQGTGA. The CDR3 runs to 16 residues. The CDR3 loop is CASSWIAGAGTDTQYF. As DNA, the CDR3 is TGTGCCAGCAGCTGGATAGCGGGAGCGGGGACAGATACGCAGTATTTT.

The gene calls are TRBV5-1 and TRBJ2-7, with 10 nucleotides matching TRBD2. This CDR3 comprises 15 residues. The ends lost 0 bases at V and 3 bases at J; junction bases unmatched: 3. Germline V gives CDR1 SGHRS, CDR2 YFSETQ. The chain's CDR3 is CASSLGASGSYEQYF. CDR3 sequence (DNA): TGCGCCAGCAGCTTGGGGGCTAGCGGGAGCTACGAGCAGTACTTC. Full variable domain (rest looked up from reference TRBV5-1 and TRBJ2-7): KAGVTQTPRYLIKTRGQQVTLSCSPISGHRSVSWYQQTPGQGLQFLFEYFSETQRNKGNFPGRFSGRQFSNSRSEMNVSTLELGDSALYLCASSLGASGSYEQYFGPGTRLTVT.

The rearrangement links TRBV28 to TRBJ2-3; D is ambiguous. The length of the CDR3 is 15 residues. Per the germline V gene, CDR1 is MDHEN and CDR2 is SYDVKM. Trimming shortened V by 7 bases and J by 0 bases, and 14 bases separated the two germline ends. The CDR3: CASKVGSTSTDTQYF. The CDR3 DNA follows: TGTGCCAGCAAGGTTGGTAGCACTAGCACAGATACGCAGTATTTT.

The rearrangement links TRBV28 to TRBJ2-3; the match to TRBD2 covers 12 bases. The CDR3 has 16 amino acids. With 1 base clipped from V and 8 bases from J, the junction kept 7 bases outside the gene matches. From germline, CDR1 is MDHEN and CDR2 SYDVKM. As DNA, the CDR3 is TGTGCCAGCAGTTTATCGGGACTAGCGGGCGCGAGTACGCAGTATTTT. It specifies CASSLSGLAGASTQYF.

This chain joins TRBV9 and TRBJ2-1; 11 nucleotides match TRBD2. From germline, CDR1 is SGDLS and CDR2 YYNGEE. Germline trimming cut 4 bases from V and 7 bases from J; bases unmatched to any gene: 4. This CDR3 is 14 amino acids long. CDR3 amino acids: CASSLWTSGNEQFF. The DNA of the CDR3 is TGTGCCAGCAGCCTCTGGACTAGCGGGAATGAGCAGTTCTTC.